This T cell receptor (beta chain) was sequenced for a study of cytomegalovirus exposure and HLA in healthy donors (dated by TCRdb to 2016 to 2017). Concerning the study at large: An earlier analysis of more than 550 of the donors reported under 300 Gb of sequence data and approximately 120 million unique TCR beta sequences obtained from about 200 million T cells. An early release covering over 500 HLA-typed donors comprised about 290 gigabases of sequencing data and around 86 million unique TCR sequences. Among the roughly 430 genotyped donors, approximately 82% belonged to the genetic ancestry cluster associated with self-reported Caucasian donors. The study aimed to test whether cataloging public T cell receptors could reveal signatures of past pathogen exposure. The T cell repertoires of 666 subjects were profiled by immunosequencing and related to cytomegalovirus serostatus. In addition to the first cohort of 666 subjects, a separate validation cohort of approximately 130 different subjects was used. The study combined high-throughput TCR immunosequencing, statistical association of individual TCRs with disease status, and machine learning to predict cytomegalovirus infection status. In a later analysis, previously published TCR beta repertoires from about 670 donors were re-analyzed and high-resolution HLA genotyping was added so that TCR occurrence patterns could be studied. Rather than drawing on any new phenotypic data, the later analysis identified candidate immune exposures from TCR beta sequences and the way those sequences occurred across donors. An earlier analysis of about 600 of the donors used high-throughput TCR beta sequencing to judge whether each TCR beta V gene segment behaved as functional or pseudogenic. Alongside the repertoire data, information on donor age, sex, ethnicity and CMV serostatus was compiled. In a later genetic analysis, genome-wide SNP genotypes for about 65% of the 666 donors were used, and that subset was treated as a discovery cohort. Every discovery cohort repertoire had been produced on one sequencing platform. Both class I and class II loci were covered by HLA typing, at four-digit resolution. The number of donors typed differed by locus, with 629-630 for A, B, C, DRB1 and DQB1, more than 500 for DQA1, 600 to 610 for DPA1, and around 450 for DPB1. Because of strong linkage in the cohort, four to six DR-DQ haplotypes were treated as single units for association and clustering. Among under 450 genotyped donors of the cohort, an average of approximately 240,000 unique TCR beta nucleotide sequences were sequenced per donor, roughly 20% of them non-productive.

This clone was recorded a few times. The antigen this receptor binds is unknown. No base qualities exist here, and no much larger clone lies one base off it. Library prep was done by the immunoSEQ multiplex PCR assay. For the multiplex PCR, a mixture combining 60 forward primers for TCR Vbeta segments and 13 reverse primers for TCR Jbeta segments was used. The CDR3 region of rearranged TCR beta genes was amplified from genomic DNA by a multiplex PCR assay. The amplified TCR beta libraries were sequenced on the Illumina HiSeq System as 87-base-pair reads. In the source study's methods: A later analysis tallied 70 million to 100 million unique TCR beta chains across the 700 or so repertoires, and around 12 million of those chains were shared by two or more donors. A nearest-neighbor algorithm error-corrected the raw reads and collapsed the reads into unique sequences, merging closely related sequences to remove PCR and sequencing errors. V, D and J gene segments were assigned by aligning CDR3 sequences to IMGT reference sequences. Each retained sequence needed at least a six-nucleotide match to both a V gene segment and a J gene segment. Rearrangements were called productive when the CDR3 lacked stop codons and stayed in frame with V and J; all others were non-productive. Following IMGT convention, CDR3 was defined as the stretch from the second conserved V-encoded cysteine up to the conserved J-encoded phenylalanine. In an earlier analysis of around 540 of the donors, sequences lacking an unambiguous match to a single V gene segment were excluded. In an earlier analysis of around 590 of the donors, a V segment was called functional when productive rearrangements were above 56.7%, and segregating when the standard deviation between donors exceeded 5%. A statistical classification framework was developed to diagnose cytomegalovirus status using the catalog of TCR beta chain sequences. V and J gene assignment, in a later analysis, came from comparing TCR nucleotide sequences with IMGT/GENE-DB human TR gene sequences. Using the TCRdist pipeline, a later analysis assigned CDR3 sequences along with most-parsimonious VDJ recombination scenarios. In a later analysis, every TCR beta chain was defined by the combination of its CDR3 amino acid sequence and its V-gene family, and reads without a unique V-gene family were dropped. To address suspected cross-contamination and a sequencing artifact, a later analysis removed 592 highly shared, low-generation-probability nucleotide sequences. A later analysis calculated a clonal expansion index for each public chain from normalized within-repertoire ranks of inferred template counts. A later analysis computed generation probabilities with a VDJ recombination model fitted to out-of-frame rearrangements, and checked the results against IGoR. Hypergeometric tests were used in a later analysis to score TCR-TCR, TCR-HLA and TCR-CMV co-occurrence, with a repertoire-size bias correction applied to the TCR pairs. To estimate false discovery rates, a later analysis permuted the HLA or CMV assignments 20 times. In a later analysis, co-occurring TCRs were grouped using DBSCAN, and TCRdist sequence similarity was added for clustering within HLA-allele-positive subsets. Co-occurrence clustering excluded repertoires with fewer than 30,000 or more than 120,000 public chains, plus five with anomalous nucleotide sharing. TCRdb obtained this table from immuneACCESS and retained in-frame rearrangements with V and J assigned. These tables miss some clones; where compared with another copy, unresolved V genes account for less than half of the shortfall, and the remainder is unexplained. The D gene and trimming were derived from the DNA, and the V and J assignments and clone size from that table. The sample table contains about 98,000 clones; only one count was recorded for around four fifths of them. The ten largest clones add up to just over 2.5% of the sample.

What the research found in general, with its limitations: Most TCR sequences were seen in very few donors, while some public TCRs were found in many individuals. Because counts were too low, seventeen rarely observed V segments, including chromosome 9 orphons, were excluded from the earlier analysis of fewer than 650 of the donors. Because some donors lacked HLA typing at each locus, the association tests relied only on the typed subset. This cohort had only TCR beta chains sequenced, and the lack of alpha or paired-chain data limited which features could be detected. A further reported finding was that TCR beta sequences accurately predicted the HLA-A and HLA-B alleles for most subjects in the first cohort. In vitro tests confirmed that a few of the cytomegalovirus-associated TCR beta chains recognize cytomegalovirus antigens. In both the original and validation cohorts, the classifier was reported to diagnose cytomegalovirus status with high specificity and sensitivity. An earlier analysis of approximately 600 of the donors showed that most TCR beta V segments appeared in productive rearrangements either about 87% or about 30% of the time, which broadly matched IMGT annotations. In a later analysis, HLA-associated TCR beta chains were found to be more clonally expanded and to have lower generation probabilities than equally common non-associated chains. A group of highly shared sequence variants was considered likely to be a technical artifact of the sequencing pipeline. A later genetic analysis associated a missense DCLRE1C variant with V-gene and J-gene trimming of TCR beta chains, and an independent cohort replicated the association. A later analysis found that most CMV-associated TCR beta chains appeared HLA-restricted, with HLA associations seemingly driven largely by CMV exposure. In a later analysis, the rate of TCR association differed among HLA loci, with DRB1 alleles having the most associated TCRs and HLA-C alleles having the fewest. A total of 150 to 200 TCR beta chains were listed by the study as associated with cytomegalovirus. A later genetic analysis reported fewer N-insertions in productive TCRs among donors in an Asian-associated ancestry cluster than the roughly 700-donor mean. When HLA alleles, especially DR and DQ, strongly co-occurred, attributing TCR associations to individual alleles was difficult. At a false discovery rate of 0.05, a later analysis linked around 17,000 TCR beta sequences to specific HLA alleles. Presence/absence analyses assumed roughly uniform sequencing depth across donors, an assumption that may not hold. Correlated functional status among segregating V segments might be attributable to linkage disequilibrium, but an unknown experimental factor could not be ruled out. The authors suggested that the approach could potentially be extended to other disease states and immunological phenotypes. A later analysis reported that several top co-occurrence clusters appeared linked to parvovirus B19, influenza, CMV and Epstein-Barr virus. CMV serostatus was the only immune exposure information available for the cohort.

The cohort comprised several hundred healthy bone marrow donors. At the time of sampling, all cohort members were nominally healthy, though unrecorded immune exposures were likely present. The donor was CMV seronegative and was included in the group of approximately 350 seronegative cohort members. A peripheral blood sample was provided by each donor, and peripheral blood mononuclear cells were used for TCR beta sequencing. Genomic DNA was extracted from the blood cell samples with the Qiagen DNeasy Blood Extraction Kit. This sequence originates from a man aged 40-49 years in good health and CMV-seronegative. The specimen sequenced was PBMCs.

At the DNA level, the sequence is TGTGCCAGCAGCTTGATAGGGACTAGCGGGGGGCCGAACTACAATGAGCAGTTCTTC. Its protein is CASSLIGTSGGPNYNEQFF. The sequence links TRBV5-5 to TRBJ2-1; the junction holds 15 bases that match TRBD2. The germline V gene (reference sequence) yields SGHKS for CDR1 and YYEKEE for CDR2. Here V drops 1 base and J drops 3 bases, and the junction holds 8 bases not matched to any gene. From its cysteine to its phenylalanine, the CDR3 spans 19 amino acids. Only CDR3 DNA is held: 57 bases, read in frame from base 1. Joined to the reference TRBV5-5 and TRBJ2-1 proteins, this CDR3 gives the full variable domain: DAGVTQSPTHLIKTRGQQVTLRCSPISGHKSVSWYQQVLGQGPQFIFQYYEKEERGRGNFPDRFSARQFPNYSSELNVNALLLGDSALYLCASSLIGTSGGPNYNEQFFGPGTRLTVL.